The T cell receptor (beta chain) under discussion was sequenced for a study of blood T cell repertoires in COVID-19. Whole-study context: Sources were T cells, B-cell-depleted T cells, or PBMCs; the material itself was cDNA or gDNA.

Per the study methods: Nucleated cell counts were estimated from reference gene primer amplification. Assay used: immunoSEQ multiplex PCR; TCRdb lists only in-frame clones, some missing. That table gives V, J and clone size, and the DNA gave D and trimming. Of about 87,000 clones listed, more than 75% are singletons. Trimming shortened V by 7 bases and J by 4 bases, and 17 bases separated the two germline ends. The germline CDR1 and CDR2 sequences are MNHEY and SMNVEV (reference sequence). The CDR3 runs 14 residues. J is TRBJ2-7 and V is TRBV27; the D gene is possibly TRBD2 (5 bases). The receptor's source is a man aged 35-49 years with acute or convalescent COVID-19. Sequencing was carried out using peripheral blood. CDR3 DNA sequence: TGTGCCAGCACAACTTCGGGGAACGGGTACGAGCAGTACTTC. Residues: CASTTSGNGYEQYF.